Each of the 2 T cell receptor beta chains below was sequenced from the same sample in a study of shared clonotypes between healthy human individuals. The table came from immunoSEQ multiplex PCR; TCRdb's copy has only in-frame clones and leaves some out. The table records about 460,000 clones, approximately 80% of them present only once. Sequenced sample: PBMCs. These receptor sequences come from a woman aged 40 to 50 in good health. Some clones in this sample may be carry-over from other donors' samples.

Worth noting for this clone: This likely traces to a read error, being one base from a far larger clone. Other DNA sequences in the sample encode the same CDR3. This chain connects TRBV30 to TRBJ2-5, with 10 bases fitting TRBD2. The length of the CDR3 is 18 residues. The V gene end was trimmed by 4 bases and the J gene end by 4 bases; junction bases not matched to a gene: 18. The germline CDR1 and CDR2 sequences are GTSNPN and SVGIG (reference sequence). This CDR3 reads CAWKGVGKREGRRETQYF. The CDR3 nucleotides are TGTGCCTGGAAGGGAGTGGGGAAGCGGGAGGGCCGACGAGAGACCCAGTACTTC.

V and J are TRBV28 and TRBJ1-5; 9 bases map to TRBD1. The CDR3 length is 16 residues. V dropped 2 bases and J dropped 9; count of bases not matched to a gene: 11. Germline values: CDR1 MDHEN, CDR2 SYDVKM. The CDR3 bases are TGTGCCAGCAGTTTAGGGACAGGGACTTATCAGGGGCCCCAGCATTTT. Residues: CASSLGTGTYQGPQHF.